In this sample, the clone carrying this T cell receptor beta chain turned up many times. TCRdb fed the multiplex PCR reads into MiXCR, producing one record per CDR3 protein. Here the sample spans about 230,000 distinct CDR3 sequences, less than 40% being singletons. The sample originates from a study of breast tumors, draining lymph nodes, adjacent tissues. The lymph nodes were axillary draining lymph nodes from breast cancer patients. This TCR was sampled from a female donor with breast cancer. Some clones in this sample may be carry-over from other donors' samples. Sequencing was performed on axillary lymph node tissue.

CDR3 loop: CASSTRTDRDQETQYF. CDR3 DNA: TGTGCCAGCAGTACCCGCACGGACCGAGACCAAGAGACCCAGTACTTC. The chain employs TRBV2 and TRBJ2-5, with no clear D. There are 16 residues in the CDR3. In germline, CDR1 is SNHLY, CDR2 FYNNEI. V was cut by 5 bases and J by 0 bases, with 16 bases left in between.